This record concerns one T cell receptor (beta chain) sequence. V lost 4 bases to trimming and J lost 2 bases; unmatched junction nucleotides: 5. The CDR3 is 15 amino acids. CDR1 and CDR2 from the germline V gene are SEHNR and FQNEAQ (reference sequence). Authors' processing steps: By means of reference gene primer amplification, nucleated cell counts were estimated. Produced via immunoSEQ multiplex PCR; TCRdb's table is partial and in-frame only. V, J and clone size were drawn from that table, and D and trimming were deduced from the DNA. The sample carries some 240,000 clones, 84% recorded once. This sample was taken from a study of blood T cell repertoires in COVID-19. Study background: Sample material is recorded as cDNA or gDNA derived from T cells, B-cell-depleted T cells, or PBMCs.

Clinical history reported by participants formed the basis on which cohorts were assigned. Material: PBMCs or T cells enriched from blood (not recorded which). The receptor was isolated from a young man with acute COVID-19. The chain couples TRBV7-9 to TRBJ1-2; 9 nucleotides align to TRBD1. CDR3 loop: CASSSRDRVNYGYTF. In nucleotides, the CDR3 is TGTGCCAGCAGCTCCCGGGACAGGGTGAACTATGGCTACACCTTC.